This is a list of T cell receptor beta chains from one sample in a study of post-analysis software for immune sequencing data. In TCRdb, the PCR reads were re-called with MiXCR into one record per CDR3 protein. The sample holds approximately 730,000 distinct CDR3 sequences, roughly 29% seen once. Sequenced input: blood. These receptors came from a girl between 10 and 17 years old with multiple sclerosis. CDR3s include the opening cysteine and the closing phenylalanine or tryptophan. The D gene is left open where the match is weak.

D,V,J,CDR3
TRBD2,TRBV20-1,TRBJ2-5,CSASTSGRPQETQYF
TRBD2,TRBV2,TRBJ2-3,CASILAGDTQYF
.,TRBV11-2,TRBJ1-1,CASSFQGDTEAFF
.,TRBV6-5,TRBJ2-2,CASSYSFGGAGTGELFF
TRBD2,TRBV29-1,TRBJ2-7,CSVETSGSSYEQYF
.,TRBV11-2,TRBJ2-1,CASSRAGTGAYNEQFF
.,TRBV7-2,TRBJ2-3,CASSPYPPRTSSTDTQYF
.,TRBV5-1,TRBJ2-4,CASSRGTEKNIQYF
TRBD2,TRBV4-2,TRBJ2-5,CASSRLAGGQETQYF
TRBD1,TRBV29-1,TRBJ1-2,CSVSGTGTGRNYGYTF
.,TRBV2,TRBJ2-3,CASSETQTADTQYF
.,TRBV20-1,TRBJ1-1,CSARSIRDTEAFF
.,TRBV6-5,TRBJ2-1,CASRKPGSGNEQFF
TRBD2,TRBV7-2,TRBJ2-6,CASRTSGAGANVLTF
.,TRBV9,TRBJ1-4,CASSPETGRNEKRFF
TRBD2,TRBV20-1,TRBJ2-3,CSARAAGGPGDTQYF
.,TRBV11-2,TRBJ2-1,CASSPRLSWGEQFF
TRBD2,TRBV29-1,TRBJ2-1,CSVSWREKGEQFF
TRBD2,TRBV20-1,TRBJ2-7,CSASPLAGGTYEQYF
TRBD1,TRBV5-1,TRBJ2-3,CASSSGIGTGTDTQYF
TRBD2,TRBV27,TRBJ2-7,CASSPLAGVRNEQYF
.,TRBV11-2,TRBJ1-1,CAGSFSGTVNTEAFF
TRBD2,TRBV7-9,TRBJ2-1,CASSLGTSGGALYNEQFF
TRBD2,TRBV20-1,TRBJ2-7,CSARRLAGATYEQYF
.,TRBV6-2/TRBV6-3,TRBJ2-7,CAGSYFGFSYEQYF
.,TRBV2,TRBJ2-7,CASTLDRATYEQYF
TRBD2,TRBV7-9,.,CASSLAGREQYF
TRBD1,TRBV7-2,TRBJ1-5,CASSPRQGSGQPQHF
TRBD1,TRBV18,TRBJ1-5,CASSRGQGLSNQPQHF
.,TRBV3-1,TRBJ2-7,CASSQGRWGHEQYF
.,TRBV12-3/TRBV12-4,TRBJ1-2,CASATGLNYGYTF